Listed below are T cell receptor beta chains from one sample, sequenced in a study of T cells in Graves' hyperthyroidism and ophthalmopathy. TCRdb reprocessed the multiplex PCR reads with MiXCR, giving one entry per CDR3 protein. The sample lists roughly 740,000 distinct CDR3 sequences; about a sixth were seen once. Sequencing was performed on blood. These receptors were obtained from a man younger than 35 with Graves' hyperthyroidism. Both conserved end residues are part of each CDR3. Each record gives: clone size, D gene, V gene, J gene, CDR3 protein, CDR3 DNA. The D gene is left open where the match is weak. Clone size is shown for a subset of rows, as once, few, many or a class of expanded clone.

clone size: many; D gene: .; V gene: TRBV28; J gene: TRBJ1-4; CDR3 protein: CASSGLREKLFF; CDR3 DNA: TGTGCCAGCAGTGGCCTACGTGAAAAACTGTTTTTT
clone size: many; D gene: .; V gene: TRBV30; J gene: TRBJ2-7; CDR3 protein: CAWSQAYEQYF; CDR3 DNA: TGTGCCTGGAGTCAAGCTTACGAGCAGTACTTC
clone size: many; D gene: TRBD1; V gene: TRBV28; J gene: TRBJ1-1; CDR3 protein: CASTRQGRGTEAFF; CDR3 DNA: TGTGCCAGCACGCGACAGGGGAGGGGCACTGAAGCTTTCTTT
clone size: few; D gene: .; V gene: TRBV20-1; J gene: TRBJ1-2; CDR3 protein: CSAPIGGYGYTF; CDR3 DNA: TGCAGTGCCCCTATCGGGGGATATGGCTACACCTTC
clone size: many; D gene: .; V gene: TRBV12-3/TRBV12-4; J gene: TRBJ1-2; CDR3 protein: CASSDRTSGGGYTF; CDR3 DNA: TGTGCCAGCAGCGACAGGACCAGCGGGGGTGGCTACACCTTC
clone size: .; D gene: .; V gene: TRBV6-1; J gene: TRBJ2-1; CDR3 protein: CASSFGRVGWNEQFF; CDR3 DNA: TGTGCCAGCAGTTTTGGCAGGGTTGGCTGGAATGAGCAGTTCTTC
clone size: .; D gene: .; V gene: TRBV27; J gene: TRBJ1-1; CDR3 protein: CASRNLGTSGTEAFF; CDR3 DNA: TGTGCCAGCAGAAACCTAGGGACTTCAGGAACTGAAGCTTTCTTT
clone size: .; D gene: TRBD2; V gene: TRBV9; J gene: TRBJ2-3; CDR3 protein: CASSVVSGKGTDTQYF; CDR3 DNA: TGTGCCAGCAGCGTAGTTAGCGGGAAAGGCACAGATACGCAGTATTTT
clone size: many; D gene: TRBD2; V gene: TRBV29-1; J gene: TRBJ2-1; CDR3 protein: CSAVNPRLAGVLSSYNEQFF; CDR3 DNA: TGCAGCGCTGTGAATCCGAGACTAGCGGGAGTGTTGAGCTCCTACAATGAGCAGTTCTTC
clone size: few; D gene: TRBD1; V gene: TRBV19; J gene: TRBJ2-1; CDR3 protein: CASSRMRPGTGVNNEQFF; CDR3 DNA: TGTGCCAGTAGTAGGATGCGGCCCGGGACAGGGGTGAACAATGAGCAGTTCTTC
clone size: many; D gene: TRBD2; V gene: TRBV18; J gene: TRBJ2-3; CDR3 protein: CASSPSSGSFHTQYF; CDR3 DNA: TGTGCCAGCTCACCATCTAGCGGGAGTTTTCACACGCAGTATTTT
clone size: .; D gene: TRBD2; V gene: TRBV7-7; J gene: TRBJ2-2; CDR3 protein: CASSLSVSGRSTGELFF; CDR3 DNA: TGTGCTAGCAGCTTATCGGTTAGCGGGAGGTCCACCGGGGAGCTGTTTTTT
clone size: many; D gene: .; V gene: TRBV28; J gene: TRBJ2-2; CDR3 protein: CASSFGDGELFF; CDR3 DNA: TGTGCCAGCAGTTTTGGTGACGGGGAGCTGTTTTTT
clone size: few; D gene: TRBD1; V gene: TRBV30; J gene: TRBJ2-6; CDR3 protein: CAWAPPGGSGANVLTF; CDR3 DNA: TGTGCCTGGGCGCCTCCAGGGGGCTCCGGGGCCAACGTCCTGACTTTC
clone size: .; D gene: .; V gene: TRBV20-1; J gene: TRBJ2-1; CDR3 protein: CSANRLSYNEQFF; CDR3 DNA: TGCAGTGCTAACCGACTCTCCTACAATGAGCAGTTCTTC
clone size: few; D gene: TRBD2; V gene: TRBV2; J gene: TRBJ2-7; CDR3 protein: CASEPGLAGDWSCEQYF; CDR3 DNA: TGTGCCAGCGAACCGGGACTAGCGGGAGATTGGTCCTGCGAGCAGTACTTC
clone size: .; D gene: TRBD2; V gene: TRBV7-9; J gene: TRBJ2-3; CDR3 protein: CASSLVWEGSTDTQYF; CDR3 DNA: TGTGCCAGCAGCTTAGTGTGGGAGGGGAGCACAGATACGCAGTATTTT
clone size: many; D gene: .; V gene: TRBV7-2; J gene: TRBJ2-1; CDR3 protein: CASSLALASPYNEQFF; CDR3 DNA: TGTGCCAGCAGCTTAGCGCTGGCTAGCCCATACAATGAGCAGTTCTTC
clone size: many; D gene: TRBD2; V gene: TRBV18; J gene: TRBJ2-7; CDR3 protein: CASSPRASGRNEQYF; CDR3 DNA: TGTGCCAGCTCACCACGGGCTAGCGGGAGAAACGAGCAGTACTTC
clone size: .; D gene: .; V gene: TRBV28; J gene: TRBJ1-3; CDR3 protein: CASNSGSGNTIYF; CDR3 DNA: TGTGCCAGCAACTCAGGGAGCGGAAACACCATATATTTT
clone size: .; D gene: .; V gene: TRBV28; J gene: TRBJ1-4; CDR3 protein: CASSLLSNQGKLFF; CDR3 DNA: TGTGCCAGCAGTTTATTAAGTAATCAGGGAAAACTGTTTTTT
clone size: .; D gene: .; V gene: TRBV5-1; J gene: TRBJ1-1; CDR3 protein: CASSSVREMGTEAFF; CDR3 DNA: TGCGCCAGCAGCTCGGTTAGGGAGATGGGCACTGAAGCTTTCTTT
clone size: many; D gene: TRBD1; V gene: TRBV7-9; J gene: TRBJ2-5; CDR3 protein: CASSPRGHDRPYQETQYF; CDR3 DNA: TGTGCCAGCAGCCCAAGGGGGCATGACAGGCCGTACCAAGAGACCCAGTACTTC
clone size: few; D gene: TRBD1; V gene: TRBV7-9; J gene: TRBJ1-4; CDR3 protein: CASSFQGAQGKLFF; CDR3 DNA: TGTGCCAGCAGCTTCCAGGGGGCGCAGGGAAAACTGTTTTTT
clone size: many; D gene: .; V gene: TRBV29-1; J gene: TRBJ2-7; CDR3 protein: CSVVGQVTYEQYF; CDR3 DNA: TGCAGCGTTGTGGGCCAGGTAACCTACGAGCAGTACTTC